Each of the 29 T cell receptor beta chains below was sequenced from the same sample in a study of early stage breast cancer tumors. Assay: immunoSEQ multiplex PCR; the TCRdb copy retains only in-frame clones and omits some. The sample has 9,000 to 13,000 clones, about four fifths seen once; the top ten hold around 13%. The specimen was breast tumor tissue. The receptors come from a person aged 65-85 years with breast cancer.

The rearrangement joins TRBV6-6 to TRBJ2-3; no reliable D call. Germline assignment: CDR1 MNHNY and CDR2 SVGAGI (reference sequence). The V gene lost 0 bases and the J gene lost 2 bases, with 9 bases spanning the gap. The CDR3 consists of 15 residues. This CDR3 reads CASSYSAPATDTQYF. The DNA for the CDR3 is TGTGCCAGCAGTTACTCGGCCCCTGCCACAGATACGCAGTATTTT.

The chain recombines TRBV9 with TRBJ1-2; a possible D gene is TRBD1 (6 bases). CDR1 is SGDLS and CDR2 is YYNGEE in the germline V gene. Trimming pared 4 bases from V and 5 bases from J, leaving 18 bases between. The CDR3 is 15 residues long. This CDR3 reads CASSLPGAPGYGYTF. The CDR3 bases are TGTGCCAGCAGCTTACCAGGGGCGCCCGGTTATGGCTACACCTTC.

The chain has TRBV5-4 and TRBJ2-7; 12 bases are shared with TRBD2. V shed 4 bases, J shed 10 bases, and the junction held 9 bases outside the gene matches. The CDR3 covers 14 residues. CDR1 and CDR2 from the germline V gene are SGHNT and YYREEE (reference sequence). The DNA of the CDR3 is TGTGCCAGCAGCCAAACCTGGACTAGCGGGATCCAGTACTTC. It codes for CASSQTWTSGIQYF.

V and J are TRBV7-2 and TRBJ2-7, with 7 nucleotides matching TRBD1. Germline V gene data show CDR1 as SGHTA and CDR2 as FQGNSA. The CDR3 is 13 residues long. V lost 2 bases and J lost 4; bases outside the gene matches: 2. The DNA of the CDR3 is TGTGCCAGCAGCTTACTACAGGGGTACGAGCAGTACTTC. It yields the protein CASSLLQGYEQYF.

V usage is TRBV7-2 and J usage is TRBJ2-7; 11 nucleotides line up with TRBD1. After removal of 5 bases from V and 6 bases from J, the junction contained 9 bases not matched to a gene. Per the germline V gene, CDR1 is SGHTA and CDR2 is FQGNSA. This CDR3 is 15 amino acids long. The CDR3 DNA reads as TGTGCCAGCAGCCTCCCTCCCGGGACAGGGGGCGAGCAGTACTTC. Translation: CASSLPPGTGGEQYF.

DNA of the CDR3: TGTGCCAGCTCACCAAATGCGGGGGCGACAGATACGCAGTATTTT. Amino acid sequence: CASSPNAGATDTQYF. The genes are TRBV18 and TRBJ2-3, with a weak D call TRBD2 (7 bases). The CDR3 length is 15 residues. V was trimmed by 2 bases and J by 3 bases, leaving 12 bases between them. The germline V gene encodes CDR1 KGHSH and CDR2 LQKENI.

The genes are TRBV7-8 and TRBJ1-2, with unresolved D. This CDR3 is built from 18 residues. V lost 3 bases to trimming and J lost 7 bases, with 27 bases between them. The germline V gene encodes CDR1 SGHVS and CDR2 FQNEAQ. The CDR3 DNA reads TGTGCCAGCAGCTTCAGAGAGGGCCCAAGGGCGGAAGGAGGTGGCTACACCTTC. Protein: CASSFREGPRAEGGGYTF.

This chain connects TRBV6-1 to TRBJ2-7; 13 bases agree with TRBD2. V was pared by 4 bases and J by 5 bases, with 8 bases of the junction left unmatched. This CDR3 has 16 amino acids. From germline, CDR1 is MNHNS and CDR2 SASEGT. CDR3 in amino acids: CASSAPTSGRLDEQYF. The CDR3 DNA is TGTGCCAGCAGTGCCCCGACTAGCGGGAGGCTCGACGAGCAGTACTTC.

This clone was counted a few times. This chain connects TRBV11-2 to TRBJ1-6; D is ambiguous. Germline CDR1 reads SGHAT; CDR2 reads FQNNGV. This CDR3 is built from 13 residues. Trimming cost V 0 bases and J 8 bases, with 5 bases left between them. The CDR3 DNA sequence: TGTGCCAGCAGCTTAGATCTTTATTCACCCCTCCACTTT. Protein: CASSLDLYSPLHF.

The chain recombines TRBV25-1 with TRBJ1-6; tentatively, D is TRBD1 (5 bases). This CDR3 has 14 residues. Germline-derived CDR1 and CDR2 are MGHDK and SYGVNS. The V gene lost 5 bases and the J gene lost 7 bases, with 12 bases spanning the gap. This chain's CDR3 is CASSLQAGNSPLHF. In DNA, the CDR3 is TGTGCCAGCAGTCTACAGGCCGGGAATTCACCCCTCCACTTT.

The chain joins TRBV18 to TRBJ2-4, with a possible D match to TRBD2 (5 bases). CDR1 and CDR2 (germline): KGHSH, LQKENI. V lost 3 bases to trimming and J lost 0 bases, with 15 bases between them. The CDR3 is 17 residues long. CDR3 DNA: TGTGCCAGCTCACCCACTCCGGGGAGTCTAGCCAAAAACATTCAGTACTTC. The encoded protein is CASSPTPGSLAKNIQYF.

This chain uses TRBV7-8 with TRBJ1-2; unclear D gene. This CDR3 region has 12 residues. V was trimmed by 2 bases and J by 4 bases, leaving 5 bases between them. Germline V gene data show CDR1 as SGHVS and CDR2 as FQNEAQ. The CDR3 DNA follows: TGTGCCAGCAGCTTAAACAGCTATGGCTACACCTTC. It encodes CASSLNSYGYTF.

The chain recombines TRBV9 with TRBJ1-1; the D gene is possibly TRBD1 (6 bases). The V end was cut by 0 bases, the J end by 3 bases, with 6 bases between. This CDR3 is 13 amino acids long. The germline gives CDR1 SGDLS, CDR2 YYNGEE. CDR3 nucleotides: TGTGCCAGCAGCGTAGCAGGGGACACTGAAGCTTTCTTT. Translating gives CASSVAGDTEAFF.

CDR3 protein: CAWSVLRNTQYF. Here the CDR3 DNA reads TGTGCCTGGAGTGTACTAAGAAATACGCAGTATTTT. The V gene is TRBV30, the J gene TRBJ2-3, with unresolved D. The V and J ends lost 0 bases and 7 bases respectively, with 8 bases between them. The CDR3 extends over 12 amino acids. The germline V gene has CDR1 GTSNPN and CDR2 SVGIG (reference sequence).

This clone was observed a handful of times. CDR3 in DNA: TGTGCCACCAGCAGAAGACTAGCGGGAGAGACCCAGTACTTC. Translating gives CATSRRLAGETQYF. The rearrangement joins TRBV15 to TRBJ2-5; TRBD2 matches 10 bases. Per the germline V gene, CDR1 is LNHNV and CDR2 is YYDKDF (reference sequence). This CDR3 spans 14 amino acids. V lost 2 bases and J lost 4; bases outside the gene matches: 1.

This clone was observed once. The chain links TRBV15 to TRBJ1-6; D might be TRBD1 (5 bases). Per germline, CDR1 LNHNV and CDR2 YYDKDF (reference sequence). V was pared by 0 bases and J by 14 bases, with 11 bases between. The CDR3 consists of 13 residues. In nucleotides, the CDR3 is TGTGCCACCAGCAGAGATTATGGGGGGACCCTCCACTTT. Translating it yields CATSRDYGGTLHF.

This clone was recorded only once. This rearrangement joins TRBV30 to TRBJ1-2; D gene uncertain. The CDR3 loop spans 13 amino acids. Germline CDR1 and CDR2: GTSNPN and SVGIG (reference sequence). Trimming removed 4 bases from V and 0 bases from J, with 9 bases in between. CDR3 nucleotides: TGTGCCTGGATGGCAACCGCTAACTATGGCTACACCTTC. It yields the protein CAWMATANYGYTF.

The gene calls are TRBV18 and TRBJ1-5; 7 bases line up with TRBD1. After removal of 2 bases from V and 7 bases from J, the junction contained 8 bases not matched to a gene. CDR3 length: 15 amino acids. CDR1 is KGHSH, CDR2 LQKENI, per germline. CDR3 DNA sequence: TGTGCCAGCTCACCAAACACAGGGGCAGGGCAGCCCCAGCATTTT. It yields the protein CASSPNTGAGQPQHF.

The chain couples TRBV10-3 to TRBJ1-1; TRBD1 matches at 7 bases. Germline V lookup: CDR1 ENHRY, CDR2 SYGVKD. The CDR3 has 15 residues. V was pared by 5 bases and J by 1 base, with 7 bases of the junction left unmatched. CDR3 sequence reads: CAISQDRVGNTEAFF. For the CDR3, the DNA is TGTGCCATCAGTCAAGACAGGGTGGGGAACACTGAAGCTTTCTTT.

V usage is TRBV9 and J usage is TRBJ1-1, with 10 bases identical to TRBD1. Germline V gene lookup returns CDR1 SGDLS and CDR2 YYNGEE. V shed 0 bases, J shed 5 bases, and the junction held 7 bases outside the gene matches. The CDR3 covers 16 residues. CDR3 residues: CASSVDGRTGGTEAFF. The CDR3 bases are TGTGCCAGCAGCGTAGATGGTAGGACAGGGGGGACTGAAGCTTTCTTT.

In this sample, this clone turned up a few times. This chain's CDR3 is CASCDRISNQPQHF. DNA of the CDR3: TGTGCCAGCTGCGACAGGATTAGCAATCAGCCCCAGCATTTT. This chain joins TRBV2 and TRBJ1-5, with D perhaps matching TRBD1 (6 bases). The V and J ends lost 8 bases and 0 bases respectively, with 11 bases between them. This CDR3 spans 14 amino acids. The germline CDR1 and CDR2 sequences are SNHLY and FYNNEI.

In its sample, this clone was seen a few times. The CDR3 sequence: CASSLADRVSGYEQYF. CDR3 bases: TGTGCCAGCAGCTTGGCCGACAGGGTATCGGGCTACGAGCAGTACTTC. The rearrangement links TRBV5-5 to TRBJ2-7, with 7 bases lining up with TRBD1. The J segment lost 3 bases and the V segment lost 0 bases, leaving 9 bases of the junction unmatched. Per germline, CDR1 SGHKS and CDR2 YYEKEE (reference sequence). The CDR3 has 16 amino acids.

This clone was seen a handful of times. CDR3 region: CASTPGWAGGTEAFF. In DNA form, the CDR3 reads TGTGCCAGCACCCCCGGCTGGGCGGGAGGCACTGAAGCTTTCTTT. V and J are TRBV2 and TRBJ1-1, with D unresolved. This CDR3 comprises 15 residues. Between the trimmed V and J ends, which lost 7 bases and 4 bases, there was a span of 19 bases. Germline loops: CDR1 SNHLY, CDR2 FYNNEI.

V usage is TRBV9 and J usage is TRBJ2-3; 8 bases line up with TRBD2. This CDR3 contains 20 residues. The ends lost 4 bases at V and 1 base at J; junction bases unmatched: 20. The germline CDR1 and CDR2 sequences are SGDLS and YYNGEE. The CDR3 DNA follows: TGTGCCAGCAGCCCCGCGGGACTAGTTGGGAGGGTTGTCGGCACAGATACGCAGTATTTT. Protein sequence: CASSPAGLVGRVVGTDTQYF.

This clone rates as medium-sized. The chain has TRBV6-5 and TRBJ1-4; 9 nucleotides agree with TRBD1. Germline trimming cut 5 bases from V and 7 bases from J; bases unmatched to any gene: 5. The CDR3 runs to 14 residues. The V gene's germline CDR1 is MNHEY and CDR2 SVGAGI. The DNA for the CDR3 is TGTGCCAGCAGTGCCGACAGGGGGTCTGAAAAACTGTTTTTT. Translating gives CASSADRGSEKLFF.

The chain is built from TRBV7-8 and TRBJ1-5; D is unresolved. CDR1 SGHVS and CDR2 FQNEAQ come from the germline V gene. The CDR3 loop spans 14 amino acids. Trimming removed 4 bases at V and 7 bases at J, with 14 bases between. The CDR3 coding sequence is TGTGCCAGCAGCTGGGGAGGGAGAGGACAGCCCCAGCATTTT. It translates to CASSWGGRGQPQHF.

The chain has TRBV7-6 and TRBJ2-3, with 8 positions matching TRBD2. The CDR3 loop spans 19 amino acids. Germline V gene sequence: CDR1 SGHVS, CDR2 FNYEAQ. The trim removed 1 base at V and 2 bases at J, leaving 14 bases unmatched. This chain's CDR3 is CASSLGARGSGGATDTQYF. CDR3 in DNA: TGTGCCAGCAGCTTAGGGGCTAGGGGTTCGGGGGGGGCCACAGATACGCAGTATTTT.

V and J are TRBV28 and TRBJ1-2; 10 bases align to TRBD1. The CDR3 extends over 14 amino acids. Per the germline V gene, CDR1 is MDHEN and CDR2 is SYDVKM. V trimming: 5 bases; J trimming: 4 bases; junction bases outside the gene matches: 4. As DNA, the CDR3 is TGTGCCAGCAGTCCGGGACAGGGGCGCTATGGCTACACCTTC. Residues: CASSPGQGRYGYTF.

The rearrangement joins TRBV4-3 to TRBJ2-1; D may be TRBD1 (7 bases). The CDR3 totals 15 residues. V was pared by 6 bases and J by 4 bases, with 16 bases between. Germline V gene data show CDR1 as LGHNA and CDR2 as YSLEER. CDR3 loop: CASSPAGQTYNEQFF. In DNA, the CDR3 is TGCGCCAGCAGTCCGGCGGGACAGACATACAATGAGCAGTTCTTC.